One and the same sample provided the 10 T cell receptor beta chains below, sequenced in a study of blood T cells in healthy people across ages. A second about 6 to 11 cycle PCR used barcoded and J-beta primers. TCRdb re-called the 5' RACE reads through MiXCR, storing one row per CDR3 protein. The sample contains some 790,000 distinct CDR3 sequences, 29% of which appear only once. The sequencing input was blood. The origin of the receptors is a woman of 80 years or more in good health.

In this sample, this clonotype turned up many times. This chain connects TRBV20-1 to TRBJ2-1, with 7 bases lining up with TRBD2. Per germline, CDR1 DFQATT and CDR2 SNEGSKA (reference sequence). V trimming: 5 bases; J trimming: 5 bases; junction bases outside the gene matches: 9. This CDR3 contains 14 residues. The CDR3 region has the DNA TGCAGTGCTGGGAATGGACTAGAAAACAATGAGCAGTTCTTC. The encoded protein is CSAGNGLENNEQFF.

This clonotype was counted ten times or more. The chain uses TRBV7-6 and TRBJ2-7, with D hard to call. Germline lookup yields CDR1 SGHVS and CDR2 FNYEAQ. V lost 3 bases and J 7 bases, leaving 19 bases between the germline ends. CDR3 length: 15 residues. In nucleotides, the CDR3 is TGTGCCAGCAGCTTTTCTCGGAGCCGGTCATCAGAGCAGTACTTC. Encoded protein: CASSFSRSRSSEQYF.

This clonotype was counted ten times or more. The rearrangement links TRBV3-1 to TRBJ1-2; D might be TRBD1 (6 bases). Between the trimmed V and J ends, which lost 4 bases and 4 bases, there was a span of 13 bases. The CDR3 is 14 amino acids. CDR1 and CDR2 from the germline V gene are LGHDT and YNNKEL (reference sequence). The CDR3 sequence is CASSPPDSSYGYTF. CDR3 nucleotide sequence: TGTGCCAGCAGCCCGCCGGACAGTTCCTATGGCTACACCTTC. The full variable domain, completed using reference TRBV3-1 and TRBJ1-2, is DTAVSQTPKYLVTQMGNDKSIKCEQNLGHDTMYWYKQDSKKFLKIMFSYNNKELIINETVPNRFSPKSPDKAHLNLHINSLELGDSAVYFCASSPPDSSYGYTFGSGTRLTVV.

This clonotype was seen repeatedly, ten times or more. This chain links TRBV11-2 with TRBJ2-7; D not resolved. This CDR3 region has 15 residues. Germline CDR1 reads SGHAT; CDR2 reads FQNNGV. Deletions cut 5 bases from V and 2 bases from J, with 16 bases between. Written as DNA, the CDR3 is TGTGCCAGCAGCAAACTCACGGAAAAGACCTACGAGCAGTACTTC. Its translation is CASSKLTEKTYEQYF.

This sequence joins TRBV12-3 or TRBV12-4 and TRBJ1-5; maybe TRBD1 (5 bases). Trimming took off 7 bases at V and 3 bases at J, with 16 bases between the two ends. CDR3 length: 15 amino acids. The CDR3 nucleotides read TGTGCCAGCACCGAGGGGCGGATATACAATCAGCCCCAGCATTTT. This translates into CASTEGRIYNQPQHF.

The V gene is TRBV6-2 or TRBV6-3, the J gene TRBJ2-7, with 7 bases aligning to TRBD2. V gave up 8 bases and J gave up 4 bases; unmatched junction bases: 8. Germline assignment: CDR1 MNHEY and CDR2 SVGEGT. CDR3 length: 13 residues. The CDR3 here is CASLETSRYEQYF. The CDR3 DNA reads TGTGCCAGCCTCGAGACTAGCAGGTACGAGCAGTACTTC.

This clonotype was counted many times. The chain employs TRBV20-1 and TRBJ1-1; D not resolved. Germline V lookup: CDR1 DFQATT, CDR2 SNEGSKA (reference sequence). This CDR3 is 11 amino acids long. CDR3 DNA sequence: TGCGGATTGCAGAAGAACACTGAAGCTTTCTTT. Protein product: CGLQKNTEAFF.

This clonotype was picked up many times. Since a much larger clone is just one base distant, this may be a read error. V and J are TRBV6-2 or TRBV6-3 and TRBJ2-1; a weak D match, TRBD2 (7 bases). The J call may be incorrect, as the DNA end agrees better with TRBJ2-7. CDR1 MNHEY and CDR2 SVGEGT come from the germline V gene. CDR3 length: 16 residues. The CDR3 protein is CASSFLEGGAYNEQYF. The CDR3 DNA reads as TGTGCCAGCAGTTTCCTGGAGGGGGGGGCCTACAATGAGCAGTACTTC.

This clonotype was seen repeatedly, ten times or more. This chain uses TRBV6-5 with TRBJ2-1; 8 bases agree with TRBD1. J lost 3 bases, V lost 6 bases, and 7 bases had no gene match. Germline assignment: CDR1 MNHEY and CDR2 SVGAGI. The CDR3 loop spans 15 amino acids. The CDR3 spells CASRPDRGFYNEQFF. The CDR3 region has the DNA TGTGCCAGCAGGCCCGACAGGGGATTCTACAATGAGCAGTTCTTC.

This sequence joins TRBV7-2 and TRBJ2-7; D is possibly TRBD1 or TRBD2 (6 bases each). The CDR3 spans 13 residues. Trimming removed 8 bases at V and 5 bases at J, with 16 bases between. In germline, CDR1 is SGHTA, CDR2 FQGNSA. CDR3 in amino acids: CASGARGADEQYF. CDR3 coding DNA: TGTGCCAGCGGCGCGAGGGGGGCGGACGAGCAGTACTTC.